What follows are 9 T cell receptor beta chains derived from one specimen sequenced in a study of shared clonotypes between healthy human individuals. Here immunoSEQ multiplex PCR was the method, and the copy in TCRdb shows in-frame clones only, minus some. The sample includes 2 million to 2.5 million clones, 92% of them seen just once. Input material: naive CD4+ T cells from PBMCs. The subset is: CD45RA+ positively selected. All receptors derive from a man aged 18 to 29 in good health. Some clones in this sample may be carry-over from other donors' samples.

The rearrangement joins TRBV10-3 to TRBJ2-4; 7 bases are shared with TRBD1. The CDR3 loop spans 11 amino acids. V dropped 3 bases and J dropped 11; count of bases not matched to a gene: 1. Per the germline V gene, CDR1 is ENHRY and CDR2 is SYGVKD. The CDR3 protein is CAISEGGVQYF. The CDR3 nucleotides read TGTGCCATCAGTGAAGGGGGCGTTCAGTACTTC.

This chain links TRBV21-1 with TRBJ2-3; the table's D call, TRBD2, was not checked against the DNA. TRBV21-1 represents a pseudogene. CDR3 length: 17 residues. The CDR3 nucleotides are TGTGCCAGCAGCAAAGGGACTGCGCGGGAGGAAACAGATACGCAGTATTTT. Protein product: CASSKGTAREETDTQYF.

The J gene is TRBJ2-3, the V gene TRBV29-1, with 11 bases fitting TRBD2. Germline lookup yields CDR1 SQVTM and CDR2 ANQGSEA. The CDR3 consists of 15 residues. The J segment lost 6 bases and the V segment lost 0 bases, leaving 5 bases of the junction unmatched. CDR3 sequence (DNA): TGCAGCGTTGAAGATCCCCTAGCGGGAGGCGATACGCAGTATTTT. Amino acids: CSVEDPLAGGDTQYF.

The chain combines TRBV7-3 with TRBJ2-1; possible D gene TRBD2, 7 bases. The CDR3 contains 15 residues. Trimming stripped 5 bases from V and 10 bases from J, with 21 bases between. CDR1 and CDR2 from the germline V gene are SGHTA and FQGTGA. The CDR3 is CASSATWSGGQEQFF. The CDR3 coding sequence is TGTGCCAGCAGCGCCACTTGGTCGGGGGGCCAGGAGCAGTTCTTC.

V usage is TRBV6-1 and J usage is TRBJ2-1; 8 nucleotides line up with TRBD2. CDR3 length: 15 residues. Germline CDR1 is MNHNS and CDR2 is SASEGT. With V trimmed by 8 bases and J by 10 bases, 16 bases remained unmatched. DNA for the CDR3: TGTGCCAGCGATCCTATTTTCGGACTAGCAGGGGAGCAGTTCTTC. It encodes CASDPIFGLAGEQFF.

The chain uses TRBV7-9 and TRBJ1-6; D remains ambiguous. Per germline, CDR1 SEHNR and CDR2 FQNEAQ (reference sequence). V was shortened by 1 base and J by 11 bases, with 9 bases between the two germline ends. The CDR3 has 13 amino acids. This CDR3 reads CASSLVTGAPLHF. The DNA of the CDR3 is TGTGCCAGCAGCTTAGTTACTGGGGCACCCCTCCACTTT.

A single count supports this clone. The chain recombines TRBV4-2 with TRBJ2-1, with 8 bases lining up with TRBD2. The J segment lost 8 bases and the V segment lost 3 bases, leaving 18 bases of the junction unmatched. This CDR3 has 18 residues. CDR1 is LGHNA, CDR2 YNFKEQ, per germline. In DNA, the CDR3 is TGTGCCAGCAGCCAGGACCCCCTCTGGACTAGCATCCGTGATGAGCAGTTCTTC. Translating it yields CASSQDPLWTSIRDEQFF.

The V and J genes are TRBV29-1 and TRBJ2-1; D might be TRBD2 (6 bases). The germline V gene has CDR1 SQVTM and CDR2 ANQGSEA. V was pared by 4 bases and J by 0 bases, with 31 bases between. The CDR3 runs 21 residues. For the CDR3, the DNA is TGCAGCGTTGGACTAATGGGACTCTACAATCCCCTCACCCGCTCCTACAATGAGCAGTTCTTC. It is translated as CSVGLMGLYNPLTRSYNEQFF.

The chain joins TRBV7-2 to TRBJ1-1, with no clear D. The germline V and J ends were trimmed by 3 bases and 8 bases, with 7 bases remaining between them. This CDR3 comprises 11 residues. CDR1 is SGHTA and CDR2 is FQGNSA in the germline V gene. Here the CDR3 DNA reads TGTGCCAGCAGCTTCGGTCTGGAAGCTTTCTTT. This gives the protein CASSFGLEAFF.